The clone carrying this T cell receptor beta chain was counted at least ten times. Its antigen is as yet unknown. TCRdb recomputed calls from the RT-PCR reads with MiXCR, one row per CDR3 protein. Of fewer than 600,000 distinct CDR3 sequences listed, 7.2% are singletons. The data derive from a study of response to subunit inactivated influenza vaccine. Study-wide points: Researchers suggested that each seasonal influenza vaccination recruits few new T cells.

With V trimmed by 5 bases and J by 4 bases, 6 bases remained unmatched. The CDR3 sequence is 15 residues long. Looked up from germline, CDR1 is SGHRS and CDR2 is YFSETQ. The rearrangement joins TRBV5-1 to TRBJ2-2; 9 bases align to TRBD1. The source is a man aged 45 to 70 who received an inactivated influenza vaccine. Here the sequenced sample was PBMCs from blood, taken less than 25 months after vaccination. The CDR3 loop reads CASRYGQGITGELFF. The CDR3 DNA sequence: TGCGCCAGCAGATACGGACAGGGGATCACCGGGGAGCTGTTTTTT.